This TCR beta chain was retrieved from a study of blood T cells in healthy people across ages. Ten or more counts support this clonotype. Its antigen is undetermined. Whole-study results and caveats: In these data, TCR beta diversity tracked strongly with naive T cell percentage.

For the second PCR, which ran for 7 to 11 cycles, a sample-barcoded 5' primer and a J-beta primer mix were used. MiXCR was run by TCRdb on the 5' RACE reads, yielding one entry per CDR3 protein. Of about 620,000 distinct CDR3 sequences detected, about 51% appear once; the ten largest clones hold 13%. V lost 1 base to trimming and J lost 0 bases, with 13 bases between them. Per germline, CDR1 SGDLS and CDR2 YYNGEE. The CDR3 totals 16 residues. The clonotype comes from an elderly woman in good health. The chain links TRBV9 to TRBJ2-5, with D maybe TRBD1 (5 bases). Specimen: blood. The CDR3 region has the DNA TGTGCCAGCAGCGTAATGGGGCAACCTTACCAAGAGACCCAGTACTTC. It is translated as CASSVMGQPYQETQYF.